This T cell receptor (beta chain) stems from a study of immune evolution from preneoplasia to lung adenocarcinoma (dated by TCRdb to about 2021). Study-wide context: The study used immune gene expression, TCR sequencing and multiplex immunofluorescence to profile the immune contexture of lung adenocarcinoma precursors and invasive adenocarcinoma. Resected precursor lesions (AAH, AIS, MIA) and invasive adenocarcinomas were compared with paired morphologically normal lung tissue. The sample size depended on which specimens were available, not on a prior power calculation. The immune data were integrated with whole exome sequencing and methylation data from the same cohort of nodules. In total, the cohort included 53 patients with pulmonary nodules, all of whom underwent surgical resection. TCR sequencing data were obtained from about 49 patients. According to the study, over a hundred samples were used for TCR sequencing. POLYSOLVER was used to infer Class I HLA alleles from exome data, and LOHHLA was used to detect allele-specific HLA loss.

Results and caveats for the whole study, not just this receptor: Findings were based on association rather than direct causation; larger cohorts with long-term follow-up and longitudinal biopsies were deemed needed. Because every patient came from Japan and China, how well the results apply to Western populations was uncertain. Clonality was highest in normal lung, while later-stage lesions appeared to have lower clonality but higher T cell density and diversity. Top T cell clone frequencies were highest in normal lung and appeared to decrease progressively from AAH through AIS, MIA and invasive adenocarcinoma.

This clone was observed a single time. The antigen this receptor binds is unknown. Qualities for individual bases were not recorded, and no much larger clone is one base off. The patients had resection in Japan or China between the mid-2010s and the late 2010s. The histologic diagnosis of each case was independently confirmed on H&E slides by two lung cancer pathologists. DNA was isolated from FFPE tissue using the AllPrep DNA/RNA FFPE Kit. Per the germline V gene, WSHSY is the CDR1 and SAAADI is the CDR2. Cut back by 6 bases and 0 bases, the V and J ends lie 8 bases apart. Its CDR3 holds 14 amino acids, cysteine through phenylalanine. Just the 42-base CDR3 DNA is kept, in frame starting at base 1. The immunoSEQ hsTCRbeta Kit was used to sequence TCR beta CDR3 regions from DNA. For the original study's pipeline: TCR sequencing data were analysed with the ImmunoSEQ Analyzer. T cell clonality was defined as 1 minus Pielou's evenness computed on productive rearrangements. The inverse Simpson index, applied to productive templates, was used to measure T cell diversity. T cell density was defined as TCR beta template counts normalized to usable DNA, with usable DNA estimated by amplifying and sequencing housekeeping genes. TCR metrics were compared across histologic stages using two-sided Kruskal-Wallis tests. Drawn from immuneACCESS, this table holds only the in-frame rearrangements with V and J called that TCRdb kept. Clones are partly lost; checked studies trace under half to an unresolved V gene and leave the rest unexplained. V, J and clone size were drawn from that table, and D and trimming were deduced from the DNA. Here the sample has 9,900 or so clones; about 74% occur a single time. The ten largest make up about 30% of the sample.

The sample comprised FFPE normal lung tissue adjacent to the tumor. The sequence joins TRBV10-2 to TRBJ1-4; no D gene call is confident. This clonotype originated in a person in their sixties or seventies with lung adenocarcinoma. Some clones in this sample may be carry-over from other donors' samples. The base sequence is TGCGCCAGCAGAAAACCTGCAACTAATGAAAAACTGTTTTTT. Translated, it reads CASRKPATNEKLFF.